Listed here are 22 T cell receptor beta chains from one sample, sequenced in a study of spatial heterogeneity in lung cancer. MiXCR, applied by TCRdb to the 5' RACE reads, yields one record per CDR3 protein. The data show some 2,600 distinct CDR3 sequences, just under 8% seen once. Indicated time point: sample taken at primary tumor resection. The specimen was normal lung tissue next to the tumor, collected at surgery. Receptors originate from a male donor with early-stage non-small cell lung cancer.

The rearrangement links TRBV9 to TRBJ2-3; D uncertain. This CDR3 is built from 15 residues. Germline V gene data show CDR1 as SGDLS and CDR2 as YYNGEE. V shed 0 bases and J shed 3 bases, with 11 bases lying between them. The CDR3 sequence: CASSVEGATTDTQYF. CDR3 bases: TGTGCCAGCAGCGTAGAAGGAGCTACAACAGATACGCAGTATTTT.

The J gene is TRBJ2-3, the V gene TRBV7-6; a possible D gene is TRBD1 (7 bases). CDR1 is SGHVS and CDR2 is FNYEAQ in the germline V gene. The CDR3 has 13 residues. The germline V and J ends were trimmed by 5 bases and 4 bases, with 10 bases remaining between them. The CDR3 sequence: CASSQGGADTQYF. DNA of the CDR3: TGTGCCAGCAGCCAGGGGGGCGCAGATACGCAGTATTTT.

V and J are TRBV12-3 or TRBV12-4 and TRBJ2-5; D not certain. V was shortened by 3 bases and J by 3 bases, with 2 bases between the two germline ends. The CDR3 sequence is 11 residues long. The CDR3 here is CASSFEETQYF. The CDR3 DNA reads TGTGCCAGCAGTTTTGAAGAGACCCAGTACTTC.

This chain links TRBV4-3 with TRBJ2-7; no reliable D call. Germline lookup yields CDR1 LGHNA and CDR2 YSLEER. The V end was cut by 3 bases, the J end by 1 base, with 10 bases between. The CDR3 consists of 14 residues. The CDR3 loop reads CASSQGPGSYEQYF. The CDR3 nucleotides read TGCGCCAGCAGCCAGGGCCCGGGTTCCTACGAGCAGTACTTC.

Points on this clonotype: Since a much larger clone is just one base distant, this may be a read error. This chain uses TRBV20-1 with TRBJ2-6; D possibly corresponds to TRBD1 (5 bases). Germline V lookup: CDR1 DFQATT, CDR2 SNEGSKA (reference sequence). This CDR3 contains 13 residues. Written as DNA, the CDR3 is TGCAGTTCAACAGGCTCTGGGGTCAACGTCCTGACTTTC. Translating gives CSSTGSGVNVLTF.

In its sample, this clonotype ranks as large. The CDR3 loop is CASSDGTSGNEQFF. The CDR3 region has the DNA TGTGCCAGCAGTGATGGGACTAGCGGTAATGAGCAGTTCTTC. The genes are TRBV2 and TRBJ2-1; 11 positions match TRBD2. V shed 3 bases and J 7 bases; nucleotides not matched to a gene: 2. The CDR3 length is 14 residues. Germline lookup yields CDR1 SNHLY and CDR2 FYNNEI.

The J gene is TRBJ2-5, the V gene TRBV12-5; possibly TRBD1 for D (5 bases). There are 14 residues in the CDR3. Trimming left V 1 base short and J 4 bases short, with 10 bases between. The V gene's germline CDR1 is LGHNT and CDR2 FRNRAP. The CDR3 sequence: CASGLGRQGETQYF. The CDR3 nucleotides read TGTGCTAGTGGTTTGGGGCGGCAGGGAGAGACCCAGTACTTC.

V and J are TRBV6-5 and TRBJ2-3, with a possible D match to TRBD2 (5 bases). Trimming removed 6 bases from V and 5 bases from J, with 15 bases in between. Germline V gene data show CDR1 as MNHEY and CDR2 as SVGAGI. The CDR3 is 14 residues long. CDR3 sequence: CASRAEGNRDTQYF. In nucleotides, the CDR3 is TGTGCCAGCAGGGCCGAGGGAAACAGAGATACGCAGTATTTT.

This clonotype rates as medium-sized. The chain recombines TRBV5-5 with TRBJ2-5; no clear D. Germline-derived CDR1 and CDR2 are SGHKS and YYEKEE (reference sequence). Trimming took 0 bases from V and 5 from J, leaving 5 bases between them. The CDR3 has 12 amino acids. Written as DNA, the CDR3 is TGTGCCAGCAGCTTGGGGCCGGAGACCCAGTACTTC. Its translation: CASSLGPETQYF.

This clonotype was seen repeatedly, ten times or more. V usage is TRBV9 and J usage is TRBJ1-6, with 7 positions matching TRBD1. The V segment lost 2 bases and the J segment 13 bases; nucleotides outside the gene matches: 3. The V gene's germline CDR1 is SGDLS and CDR2 YYNGEE. CDR3 length: 12 amino acids. This chain's CDR3 is CASSVGGQPLHF. Here the CDR3 DNA reads TGTGCCAGCAGCGTCGGGGGACAGCCCCTCCACTTT.

By proportion, this clonotype is large (0.1 to 1%). The CDR3 region is CSARDRVIYTEAFF. CDR3 DNA: TGCAGTGCTAGAGACAGGGTAATATACACTGAAGCTTTCTTT. This chain joins TRBV20-1 and TRBJ1-1; D might be TRBD1 (5 bases). The ends were cut back, 0 bases at V and 3 bases at J, with 11 bases in the middle. CDR3 length: 14 residues. The V gene's germline CDR1 is DFQATT and CDR2 SNEGSKA (reference sequence).

V usage is TRBV4-1 and J usage is TRBJ1-5; D uncertain. This CDR3 is built from 15 residues. V was clipped by 4 bases and J by 1 base, with 11 bases between them. Germline-derived CDR1 and CDR2 are MGHRA and YSYEKL. CDR3 in DNA: TGCGCCAGCAGCCCGCCGGGAGGAAGCAATCAGCCCCAGCATTTT. It encodes CASSPPGGSNQPQHF.

This clonotype rates as medium-sized. CDR3 sequence reads: CASSLFIRGMNTEAFF. CDR3 coding DNA: TGTGCCAGCAGTTTATTTATTCGGGGCATGAACACTGAAGCTTTCTTT. The chain employs TRBV27 and TRBJ1-1, with D maybe TRBD1 (5 bases). V was shortened by 1 base and J by 0 bases, with 12 bases between the two germline ends. Germline CDR1 is MNHEY and CDR2 is SMNVEV (reference sequence). The CDR3 length is 16 residues.

This clonotype is termed medium-sized (0.01 to 0.1%). The rearrangement links TRBV6-1 to TRBJ1-5; 9 positions match TRBD1. The germline gives CDR1 MNHNS, CDR2 SASEGT. After removal of 10 bases from V and 5 bases from J, the junction contained 9 bases not matched to a gene. The CDR3 loop spans 14 amino acids. The CDR3 reads CATLSGTGHQPQHF. The CDR3, as DNA: TGTGCCACCCTATCCGGGACAGGGCATCAGCCCCAGCATTTT.

By proportion, this clonotype is medium-sized. The chain uses TRBV12-3 or TRBV12-4 and TRBJ1-3, with TRBD1 matching 12 bases. J lost 3 bases, V lost 6 bases, and 3 bases had no gene match. The length of the CDR3 is 15 residues. CDR3 nucleotide sequence: TGTGCCAGCAGGGGACAGGGGGCGAGTGGAAACACCATATATTTT. Translating gives CASRGQGASGNTIYF.

The chain links TRBV2 to TRBJ2-7; 10 positions match TRBD2. Germline lookup yields CDR1 SNHLY and CDR2 FYNNEI. This CDR3 is 15 amino acids long. CDR3 in DNA: TGTGTCAGATCAGTGGCTAGCGGGGGATCCTACGAGCAGTACTTC. This translates into CVRSVASGGSYEQYF.

This clonotype was seen more than once but under ten times. This chain uses TRBV5-1 with TRBJ2-3; D not resolved. In germline, CDR1 is SGHRS, CDR2 YFSETQ. Trimming pared 4 bases from V and 2 bases from J, leaving 11 bases between. This CDR3 contains 14 residues. The DNA for the CDR3 is TGCGCCAGCAGCCCCCTCCTCCTCACAGATACGCAGTATTTT. Translation gives CASSPLLLTDTQYF.

This clonotype qualifies as medium-sized (0.01 to 0.1%). A much larger clone lies a single base off, so this may be a read error. V usage is TRBV6-2 or TRBV6-3 and J usage is TRBJ2-5, with D maybe TRBD2 (5 bases). The V and J ends lost 7 bases and 4 bases respectively, with 19 bases between them. The CDR3 consists of 15 residues. CDR1 and CDR2 from the germline V gene are MNHEY and SVGEGT. Written as DNA, the CDR3 is TGTGCCAGCATTTTTCCCACCGCGGGCGGAGAGACCCAGTACTTC. It yields the protein CASIFPTAGGETQYF.

This clonotype is medium-sized (0.01 to 0.1%) by share. The chain recombines TRBV7-9 with TRBJ1-2; 8 positions agree with TRBD1. CDR3 length equals 18 residues. With 4 bases clipped from V and 2 bases from J, the junction kept 15 bases outside the gene matches. The germline gives CDR1 SEHNR, CDR2 FQNEAQ (reference sequence). DNA of the CDR3: TGTGCCAGCAGCTCCGATCCGGGACAGGAAGACCAAAACTATGGCTACACCTTC. Its translation: CASSSDPGQEDQNYGYTF. Together with reference TRBV7-9 and TRBJ1-2, the CDR3 gives the full variable domain: DTGVSQNPRHKITKRGQNVTFRCDPISEHNRLYWYRQTLGQGPEFLTYFQNEAQLEKSRLLSDRFSAERPKGSFSTLEIQRTEQGDSAMYLCASSSDPGQEDQNYGYTFGSGTRLTVV.

By its share, this clonotype is medium-sized. The genes are TRBV5-6 and TRBJ2-3; D may match TRBD1 or TRBD2 (5 bases each). This CDR3 has 13 residues. With 4 bases removed from V and 1 base from J, the gap between germline ends came to 7 bases. CDR1 is SGHDT and CDR2 is YYEEEE in the germline V gene. The CDR3 loop is CASSRDRTDTQYF. In DNA, the CDR3 is TGTGCCAGCAGCCGGGACCGCACAGATACGCAGTATTTT.

Within the sample, this clonotype is medium-sized. This chain joins TRBV3-1 and TRBJ2-1; D is unresolved. The CDR3 length is 14 residues. Germline V gene data show CDR1 as LGHDT and CDR2 as YNNKEL (reference sequence). Trimming left V 6 bases short and J 0 bases short, with 9 bases between. CDR3 amino acids: CASSSASSYNEQFF. Here the CDR3 DNA reads TGTGCCAGCAGTTCCGCGAGCTCCTACAATGAGCAGTTCTTC.

This clonotype counts as medium-sized. This rearrangement joins TRBV2 to TRBJ2-1; perhaps TRBD2 as D (6 bases). V lost 3 bases, J lost 4 bases, and 13 bases lay in between. The CDR3 sequence is 15 residues long. CDR1 is SNHLY and CDR2 is FYNNEI in the germline V gene. The CDR3 DNA sequence: TGTGCCAGCAGTGATGAGCTAGCGCTTTACAATGAGCAGTTCTTC. Amino acid sequence: CASSDELALYNEQFF. Variable domain in full (rest from reference TRBV2 and TRBJ2-1): EPEVTQTPSHQVTQMGQEVILRCVPISNHLYFYWYRQILGQKVEFLVSFYNNEISEKSEIFDDQFSVERPDGSNFTLKIRSTKLEDSAMYFCASSDELALYNEQFFGPGTRLTVL.